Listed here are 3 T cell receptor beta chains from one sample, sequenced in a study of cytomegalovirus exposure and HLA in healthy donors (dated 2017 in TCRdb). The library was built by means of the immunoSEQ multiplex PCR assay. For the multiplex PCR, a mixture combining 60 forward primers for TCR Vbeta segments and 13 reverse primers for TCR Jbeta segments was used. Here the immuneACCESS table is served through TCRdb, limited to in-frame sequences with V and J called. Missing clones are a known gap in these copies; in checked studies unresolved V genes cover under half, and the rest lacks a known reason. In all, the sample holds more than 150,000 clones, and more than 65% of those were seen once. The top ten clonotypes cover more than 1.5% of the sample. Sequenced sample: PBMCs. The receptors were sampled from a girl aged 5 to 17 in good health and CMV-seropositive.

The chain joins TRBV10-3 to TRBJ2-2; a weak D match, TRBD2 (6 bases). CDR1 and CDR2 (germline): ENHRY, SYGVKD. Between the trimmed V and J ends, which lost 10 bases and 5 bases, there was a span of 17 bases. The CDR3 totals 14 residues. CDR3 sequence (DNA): TGTGCCAGCAGAGGACCTCGGGAGACCGGGGAGCTGTTTTTT. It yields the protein CASRGPRETGELFF.

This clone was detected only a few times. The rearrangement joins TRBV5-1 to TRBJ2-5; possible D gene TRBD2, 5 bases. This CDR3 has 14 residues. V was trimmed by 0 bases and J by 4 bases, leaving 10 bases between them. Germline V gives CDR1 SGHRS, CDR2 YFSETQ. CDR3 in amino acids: CASSLGHGRETQYF. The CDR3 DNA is TGCGCCAGCAGCTTGGGGCATGGGAGAGAGACCCAGTACTTC.

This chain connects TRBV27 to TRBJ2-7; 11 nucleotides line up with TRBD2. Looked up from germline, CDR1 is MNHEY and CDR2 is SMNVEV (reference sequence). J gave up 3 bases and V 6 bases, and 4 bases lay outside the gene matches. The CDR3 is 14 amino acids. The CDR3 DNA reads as TGTGCCAGCAGAACCGGGACTAGCGGCTACGAGCAGTACTTC. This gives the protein CASRTGTSGYEQYF.